The 31 T cell receptor beta chains below all came from one sample that was sequenced in a study of neurological immune-mediated disorders. TCRdb itself ran the 5' RACE reads through MiXCR, one entry per CDR3 protein. The sample comprises about 50,000 distinct CDR3 sequences, about 4% of which are singletons, and roughly 3.1% rests with the top ten. The sample taken for sequencing was PBMCs. Receptors were obtained from a man in his fifties or sixties with multiple sclerosis.

At least ten counts were recorded for this clonotype. The chain couples TRBV5-1 to TRBJ1-1, with D possibly TRBD1 on 5 matching bases. This CDR3 comprises 15 residues. V shed 2 bases and J shed 1 base, with 12 bases lying between them. Germline CDR1 is SGHRS and CDR2 is YFSETQ. The CDR3 region is CASSLSGTGNTEAFF. For the CDR3, the DNA is TGCGCCAGCAGCTTATCCGGGACTGGGAACACTGAAGCTTTCTTT. The whole variable domain, filled in from reference TRBV5-1 and TRBJ1-1, reads KAGVTQTPRYLIKTRGQQVTLSCSPISGHRSVSWYQQTPGQGLQFLFEYFSETQRNKGNFPGRFSGRQFSNSRSEMNVSTLELGDSALYLCASSLSGTGNTEAFFGQGTRLTVV.

V is TRBV6-2 or TRBV6-3 and J is TRBJ1-5; no clear D. Germline values: CDR1 MNHEY, CDR2 SVGEGT. There are 12 residues in the CDR3. V dropped 6 bases and J dropped 9 bases, with 12 bases sitting between them. Here the CDR3 DNA reads TGTGCCAGCAGACTCTCTGCGGGGCCCCAGCATTTT. It codes for CASRLSAGPQHF.

In its sample, this clonotype was seen many times. The chain links TRBV7-2 to TRBJ2-7; D gene unclear. This CDR3 region has 15 residues. The ends were cut back, 1 base at V and 5 bases at J, with 15 bases in the middle. Germline values: CDR1 SGHTA, CDR2 FQGNSA. The CDR3 reads CASSLGSGYGDEQYF. The CDR3 DNA follows: TGTGCCAGCAGCTTAGGATCAGGATACGGTGACGAGCAGTACTTC.

In this sample, this clonotype turned up many times. V and J are TRBV6-5 and TRBJ2-7; 7 positions agree with TRBD1. This CDR3 has 15 amino acids. Per the germline V gene, CDR1 is MNHEY and CDR2 is SVGAGI. V trimming: 5 bases; J trimming: 9 bases; junction bases outside the gene matches: 16. In DNA, the CDR3 is TGTGCCAGCAGTCGCTACTCGGGACAGACCCCGGGGCAGTACTTC. This sequence encodes CASSRYSGQTPGQYF.

This clonotype is medium-sized within its sample. J is TRBJ2-1 and V is TRBV7-2; possibly TRBD2 for D (6 bases). This CDR3 spans 17 amino acids. Trimming shortened V by 1 base and J by 4 bases, and 17 bases separated the two germline ends. Per germline, CDR1 SGHTA and CDR2 FQGNSA. The CDR3 here is CASSLGVGRGSYNEQFF. The DNA of the CDR3 is TGTGCCAGCAGCTTAGGGGTCGGGAGAGGATCGTACAATGAGCAGTTCTTC.

This clonotype was counted ten times or more. The chain employs TRBV6-5 and TRBJ1-2; D is unclear. V lost 0 bases, J lost 3 bases, and 11 bases lay in between. Germline values: CDR1 MNHEY, CDR2 SVGAGI. The CDR3 runs to 15 residues. CDR3 in DNA: TGTGCCAGCAGTTACTCGACGGAGTCCTACTATGGCTACACCTTC. It codes for CASSYSTESYYGYTF.

This clonotype was seen many times. The rearrangement uses TRBV20-1 and TRBJ2-1; no clear D. The CDR3 is 12 amino acids. The V end lost 3 bases, the J end lost 5 bases, and 8 bases lay between the germline ends. Germline V gene data show CDR1 as DFQATT and CDR2 as SNEGSKA (reference sequence). CDR3 loop: CSARLQDNEQFF. The DNA of the CDR3 is TGCAGTGCTAGGTTGCAGGACAATGAGCAGTTCTTC.

This clonotype was counted ten times or more. V usage is TRBV20-1 and J usage is TRBJ1-2; no clear D. There are 12 residues in the CDR3. Germline loops: CDR1 DFQATT, CDR2 SNEGSKA (reference sequence). The V gene lost 3 bases and the J gene lost 2 bases, with 7 bases spanning the gap. CDR3 nucleotides: TGCAGTGCTAGTCAGGTCAACTATGGCTACACCTTC. Amino acids: CSASQVNYGYTF.

The table lists this clonotype with many counts. V usage is TRBV20-1 and J usage is TRBJ2-1; possibly TRBD2 for D (5 bases). V lost 0 bases to trimming and J lost 0 bases, with 9 bases between them. CDR1 DFQATT and CDR2 SNEGSKA come from the germline V gene (reference sequence). The CDR3 contains 15 residues. The CDR3 nucleotides are TGCAGTGCTAGAGAACGTCGGGACTCCTACAATGAGCAGTTCTTC. Translating it yields CSARERRDSYNEQFF.

This clonotype was observed many times. The chain carries TRBV7-8 and TRBJ2-1; D remains unclear. The CDR3 spans 16 residues. V lost 2 bases to trimming and J lost 5 bases, with 16 bases between them. Germline V gene lookup returns CDR1 SGHVS and CDR2 FQNEAQ. CDR3 DNA sequence: TGTGCCAGCAGCTTACGCCAGCAATATTCCGACAATGAGCAGTTCTTC. Amino acids: CASSLRQQYSDNEQFF.

This clonotype was detected ten times or more. This chain connects TRBV29-1 to TRBJ2-2; TRBD1 is a possible D gene (6 bases). In germline, CDR1 is SQVTM, CDR2 ANQGSEA. Trimming took 7 bases from V and 0 from J, leaving 12 bases between them. The CDR3 extends over 14 amino acids. The CDR3 here is CSAKDRTNTGELFF. The CDR3 coding sequence is TGCAGCGCCAAGGACAGAACGAACACCGGGGAGCTGTTTTTT.

This clonotype came up many times. The V call is TRBV11-1, the J call TRBJ1-1; TRBD1 matches 7 bases. This CDR3 has 14 residues. Germline CDR1 SGHAT, CDR2 FQDESV (reference sequence). Losses at the gene ends were 6 bases for V and 4 bases for J; bases not matched to a gene: 8. The CDR3: CASRPDRRSTEAFF. The CDR3 nucleotides are TGTGCCAGCAGACCGGACAGGCGGTCCACTGAAGCTTTCTTT.

This clonotype was seen a few times. The V gene is TRBV27, the J gene TRBJ2-7, with 7 bases identical to TRBD1. Per the germline V gene, CDR1 is MNHEY and CDR2 is SMNVEV (reference sequence). There are 16 residues in the CDR3. Germline trimming cut 7 bases from V and 1 base from J; bases unmatched to any gene: 13. The CDR3 sequence is CASTVLGATGSYEQYF. For the CDR3, the DNA is TGTGCCAGCACCGTTTTGGGGGCGACAGGGTCCTACGAGCAGTACTTC.

This clonotype is termed medium-sized. The rearrangement uses TRBV9 and TRBJ2-1, with TRBD1 identical over 9 bases. With 5 bases clipped from V and 4 bases from J, the junction kept 7 bases outside the gene matches. CDR3 length: 15 amino acids. The germline CDR1 and CDR2 sequences are SGDLS and YYNGEE. The CDR3 nucleotides are TGTGCCAGCAGTGACCGGGACAGGGTATACAATGAGCAGTTCTTC. This gives the protein CASSDRDRVYNEQFF.

This clonotype showed up many times. The junction departs from the called germline gene at one end, perhaps through a read error. This sequence joins TRBV5-1 and TRBJ2-7, with D unresolved. This CDR3 has 12 residues. Germline V gives CDR1 SGHRS, CDR2 YFSETQ. Here the CDR3 reads CASSLDGYEQYF. CDR3 DNA sequence: TGTGCCAGCAGCTTAGACGGGTACGAGCAGTACTTC.

At least ten counts were recorded for this clonotype. The V and J genes are TRBV28 and TRBJ2-3; maybe TRBD2 (6 bases). CDR3 size: 16 residues. V lost 3 bases and J lost 2, with 15 bases in between. From germline, CDR1 is MDHEN and CDR2 SYDVKM. This chain's CDR3 is CASSLPKGGPTDTQYF. CDR3 DNA sequence: TGTGCCAGCAGTTTGCCTAAGGGAGGTCCCACAGATACGCAGTATTTT. Looking up the rest from reference TRBV28 and TRBJ2-3 gives the full variable domain: DVKVTQSSRYLVKRTGEKVFLECVQDMDHENMFWYRQDPGLGLRLIYFSYDVKMKEKGDIPEGYSVSREKKERFSLILESASTNQTSMYLCASSLPKGGPTDTQYFGPGTRLTVL.

This clonotype was observed at least ten times. The chain employs TRBV5-1 and TRBJ2-1; a possible D gene is TRBD2 (7 bases). The CDR3 consists of 16 residues. The V end was cut by 6 bases, the J end by 4 bases, with 20 bases between. Germline V gene sequence: CDR1 SGHRS, CDR2 YFSETQ. The CDR3 sequence is CASTTSGGPYYNEQFF. The CDR3 bases are TGCGCCAGCACCACCTCGGGGGGCCCTTATTACAATGAGCAGTTCTTC.

This clonotype was recorded many times. The CDR3 DNA reads as TGCAGCTCCCGGGGAGACGGGGAGCTGTTTTTT. This sequence encodes CSSRGDGELFF. The gene calls are TRBV29-1 and TRBJ2-2; TRBD2 might be the D (5 bases). Looked up from germline, CDR1 is SQVTM and CDR2 is ANQGSEA. Between the trimmed V and J ends, which lost 8 bases and 7 bases, there was a span of 11 bases. This CDR3 contains 11 residues.

This clonotype was counted a few times. V is TRBV28 and J is TRBJ2-7; weak D call: TRBD1 (5 bases). This CDR3 has 13 amino acids. Trimming left V 7 bases short and J 0 bases short, with 10 bases between. The germline V gene encodes CDR1 MDHEN and CDR2 SYDVKM. CDR3 loop: CASTSRASYEQYF. The CDR3 nucleotides are TGTGCCAGCACCAGCAGGGCCTCCTACGAGCAGTACTTC. Using reference TRBV28 and TRBJ2-7 for the parts outside the CDR3, the full variable domain is DVKVTQSSRYLVKRTGEKVFLECVQDMDHENMFWYRQDPGLGLRLIYFSYDVKMKEKGDIPEGYSVSREKKERFSLILESASTNQTSMYLCASTSRASYEQYFGPGTRLTVT.

This clonotype was found many times. The rearrangement joins TRBV6-6 to TRBJ1-2; TRBD1 might be the D (5 bases). The ends were cut back, 4 bases at V and 2 bases at J, with 14 bases in the middle. CDR3 length: 15 amino acids. The V gene's germline CDR1 is MNHNY and CDR2 SVGAGI (reference sequence). CDR3 sequence (DNA): TGTGCCAGCAGTTCCCCTCGGGGGAAAAACTATGGCTACACCTTC. It is translated as CASSSPRGKNYGYTF.

This clonotype came up many times. This chain joins TRBV7-3 and TRBJ1-1; D may be TRBD1 (5 bases). CDR3 size: 14 residues. Trimming removed 0 bases from V and 3 bases from J, with 8 bases in between. CDR1 and CDR2 (germline): SGHTA, FQGTGA. CDR3 in DNA: TGTGCCAGCAGCTTAACGGGGGGATACACTGAAGCTTTCTTT. Translated: CASSLTGGYTEAFF.

This clonotype was recorded many times. The chain uses TRBV5-1 and TRBJ2-5, with D hard to call. The CDR3 is 15 residues long. The V and J ends lost 4 bases and 0 bases respectively, with 13 bases between them. Germline V gene data show CDR1 as SGHRS and CDR2 as YFSETQ. The CDR3 loop reads CASSPLGLYQETQYF. CDR3 nucleotides: TGCGCCAGCAGCCCTCTCGGGCTGTACCAAGAGACCCAGTACTTC.

The chain recombines TRBV7-8 with TRBJ1-4; D is possibly TRBD1 (6 bases). Trimming cost V 10 bases and J 5 bases, with 17 bases left between them. The CDR3 has 14 amino acids. The germline V gene has CDR1 SGHVS and CDR2 FQNEAQ. As DNA, the CDR3 is TGTGCCACAGGAACAGGGTGGGGAAATGAAAAACTGTTTTTT. Encoded protein: CATGTGWGNEKLFF.

The chain uses TRBV5-1 and TRBJ2-3, with 9 bases identical to TRBD2. Looked up from germline, CDR1 is SGHRS and CDR2 is YFSETQ. The CDR3 runs 15 residues. Trimming removed 3 bases from V and 4 bases from J; junction bases left unmatched: 6. The CDR3 spells CASSWYSGGADTQYF. In nucleotides, the CDR3 is TGCGCCAGCAGCTGGTATAGCGGGGGTGCAGATACGCAGTATTTT.

The sample holds many counts of this clonotype. This chain uses TRBV5-1 with TRBJ2-1; a weak D match, TRBD2 (5 bases). Trimming took 4 bases from V and 7 from J, leaving 9 bases between them. The CDR3 has 12 residues. CDR1 and CDR2 (germline): SGHRS, YFSETQ. This chain's CDR3 is CASSLLVNEQFF. The CDR3 nucleotides read TGCGCCAGCAGCCTACTAGTAAATGAGCAGTTCTTC.

This clonotype was recorded at least ten times. The V call is TRBV9, the J call TRBJ2-1, with D hard to call. Trimming shortened V by 0 bases and J by 0 bases, and 10 bases separated the two germline ends. This CDR3 comprises 16 residues. Germline V gene data show CDR1 as SGDLS and CDR2 as YYNGEE. CDR3 residues: CASSVVSANSYNEQFF. The DNA of the CDR3 is TGTGCCAGCAGCGTAGTTTCAGCGAACTCCTACAATGAGCAGTTCTTC.

This clonotype was found many times. The V gene is TRBV4-1, the J gene TRBJ2-7, with TRBD2 identical over 7 bases. CDR3 length equals 16 residues. Germline-derived CDR1 and CDR2 are MGHRA and YSYEKL. The V segment lost 0 bases and the J segment 4 bases; nucleotides outside the gene matches: 9. The DNA for the CDR3 is TGCGCCAGCAGCCAAGATTGGACCAGGGAGGGGTACGAGCAGTACTTC. Protein: CASSQDWTREGYEQYF.

This clonotype has ten or more counts. CDR3 residues: CASSLGSQAHGNEKLFF. CDR3 nucleotides: TGCGCCAGCAGCTTGGGGTCGCAGGCTCATGGTAATGAAAAACTGTTTTTT. The rearrangement joins TRBV5-1 to TRBJ1-4; D uncertain. Germline-derived CDR1 and CDR2 are SGHRS and YFSETQ. This CDR3 comprises 17 residues. Trimming pared 0 bases from V and 4 bases from J, leaving 16 bases between.

This clonotype occurred many times. The J gene is TRBJ2-7, the V gene TRBV28; maybe TRBD1 (5 bases). Trimming took 7 bases from V and 0 from J, leaving 13 bases between them. The CDR3 is 14 amino acids. Per the germline V gene, CDR1 is MDHEN and CDR2 is SYDVKM. In nucleotides, the CDR3 is TGTGCCAGCACTGGGTACAGGCGCTCCTACGAGCAGTACTTC. Its protein is CASTGYRRSYEQYF.

This clonotype was observed many times. The chain couples TRBV20-1 to TRBJ2-5, with 12 bases identical to TRBD2. The CDR3 extends over 14 amino acids. J lost 6 bases, V lost 3 bases, and 5 bases had no gene match. Per germline, CDR1 DFQATT and CDR2 SNEGSKA (reference sequence). The CDR3 DNA sequence: TGCAGTGCTAGGGGTACTAGCGGGGGGAAGACCCAGTACTTC. This codes for CSARGTSGGKTQYF.

The rearrangement links TRBV6-5 to TRBJ1-1, with a possible D match to TRBD1 (6 bases). Looked up from germline, CDR1 is MNHEY and CDR2 is SVGAGI. The germline V and J ends were trimmed by 10 bases and 0 bases, with 12 bases remaining between them. The CDR3 consists of 13 residues. In DNA, the CDR3 is TGTGCCACCACTAGGGGGTTGAACACTGAAGCTTTCTTT. This translates into CATTRGLNTEAFF.